The 13 T cell receptor beta chains given below trace back to one sample, sequenced in a study of blood T cell repertoires in COVID-19. The data were produced by immunoSEQ multiplex PCR, yet TCRdb's version contains in-frame clones alone and is incomplete. The sample lists approximately 150,000 clones, about 80% occurring once. The specimen was peripheral blood. The receptor set was obtained from a human donor in a cohort sampled during active COVID-19.

V usage is TRBV3-1 (or the pseudogene TRBV3-2) and J usage is TRBJ1-2; D possibly corresponds to TRBD1 (6 bases). This CDR3 contains 13 residues. Germline V gives CDR1 LGHDT, CDR2 YNNKEL (reference sequence). V gave up 6 bases and J gave up 6 bases, with 14 bases separating them. The CDR3 sequence is CASRLQGANGYTF. The DNA of the CDR3 is TGTGCCAGCAGGCTACAGGGTGCCAATGGCTACACCTTC.

V is TRBV2 and J is TRBJ1-5; 9 bases are shared with TRBD1. Trimming at V came to 6 bases and at J to 2 bases, leaving 5 bases not matched to a gene. Germline V gives CDR1 SNHLY, CDR2 FYNNEI. CDR3 length equals 15 residues. The CDR3 region has the DNA TGTGCCAGCAGGGGACAGGGTGGGCGCAATCAGCCCCAGCATTTT. Amino acid sequence: CASRGQGGRNQPQHF. Full variable domain (remainder filled in from reference TRBV2 and TRBJ1-5): EPEVTQTPSHQVTQMGQEVILRCVPISNHLYFYWYRQILGQKVEFLVSFYNNEISEKSEIFDDQFSVERPDGSNFTLKIRSTKLEDSAMYFCASRGQGGRNQPQHFGDGTRLSIL.

This chain uses TRBV5-1 with TRBJ2-3; D gene ambiguous. The CDR3 runs to 13 residues. V was clipped by 3 bases and J by 3 bases, with 8 bases between them. The V gene's germline CDR1 is SGHRS and CDR2 YFSETQ. The CDR3 DNA is TGCGCCAGCAGCTCCATTTTTACAGATACGCAGTATTTT. It codes for CASSSIFTDTQYF.

The rearrangement links TRBV27 to TRBJ2-6, with 8 nucleotides matching TRBD1. The CDR3 totals 19 residues. From germline, CDR1 is MNHEY and CDR2 SMNVEV (reference sequence). Germline trimming cut 1 base from V and 0 bases from J; bases unmatched to any gene: 8. The CDR3 is CASSLFRQGIFSGANVLTF. DNA of the CDR3: TGTGCCAGCAGTTTATTCCGACAGGGGATATTCTCTGGGGCCAACGTCCTGACTTTC.

This chain links TRBV3-1 (or the pseudogene TRBV3-2) with TRBJ1-5; D is possibly TRBD1 (5 bases). Germline CDR1 is LGHDT and CDR2 is YNNKEL (reference sequence). V was pared by 0 bases and J by 4 bases, with 7 bases between. The CDR3 covers 14 residues. The DNA of the CDR3 is TGTGCCAGCAGCCAAGATCCAGGGAATCAGCCCCAGCATTTT. This gives the protein CASSQDPGNQPQHF.

The count of this clone is one. V is TRBV30 and J is TRBJ1-2, with 7 bases lining up with TRBD1. The V gene end was trimmed by 4 bases and the J gene end by 4 bases; junction bases not matched to a gene: 6. Germline values: CDR1 GTSNPN, CDR2 SVGIG (reference sequence). The CDR3 contains 13 residues. CDR3 residues: CAWNEGGGYGYTF. The CDR3 DNA is TGTGCCTGGAACGAAGGGGGCGGCTATGGCTACACCTTC.

The chain recombines TRBV28 with TRBJ1-6, with 10 bases aligning to TRBD1. Germline CDR1 is MDHEN and CDR2 is SYDVKM. Trimming took 5 bases from V and 9 from J; bases not matched to a gene: 10. The CDR3 has 16 amino acids. CDR3 loop: CASSIRTGGLGSPLHF. Here the CDR3 DNA reads TGTGCCAGCAGTATCAGGACAGGGGGGCTTGGTTCACCCCTCCACTTT.

This chain uses TRBV19 with TRBJ1-1; D remains unclear. V lost 3 bases and J lost 2, with 10 bases in between. The CDR3 loop spans 14 amino acids. From germline, CDR1 is LNHDA and CDR2 SQIVND (reference sequence). In DNA, the CDR3 is TGTGCCAGTAGTATCCGGCAGGTCAACACTGAAGCTTTCTTT. This translates into CASSIRQVNTEAFF.

This chain uses TRBV7-9 with TRBJ2-3, with D possibly being TRBD1 (5 bases). The V end was cut by 1 base, the J end by 4 bases, with 12 bases between. CDR1 and CDR2 from the germline V gene are SEHNR and FQNEAQ (reference sequence). The CDR3 runs to 15 residues. CDR3 region: CASSLGQVRADTQYF. In DNA form, the CDR3 reads TGTGCCAGCAGCTTAGGGCAGGTCAGGGCAGATACGCAGTATTTT.

The chain has TRBV28 and TRBJ1-3; no reliable D call. V was cut by 6 bases and J by 4 bases, with 19 bases left in between. Germline assignment: CDR1 MDHEN and CDR2 SYDVKM. The CDR3 extends over 16 amino acids. The DNA of the CDR3 is TGTGCCAGCAGCCTAAGCCAAGGGAGTTCCGGAAACACCATATATTTT. Amino acids: CASSLSQGSSGNTIYF.

The rearrangement joins TRBV6-6 to TRBJ2-3; the D gene is possibly TRBD2 (6 bases). Germline V gene sequence: CDR1 MNHNY, CDR2 SVGAGI (reference sequence). The CDR3 has 17 amino acids. The V end lost 7 bases, the J end lost 3 bases, and 23 bases lay between the germline ends. In DNA form, the CDR3 reads TGTGCCAGCACCCGATCGTCCCCCGGGAGTGGAACAGATACGCAGTATTTT. It specifies CASTRSSPGSGTDTQYF.

The gene calls are TRBV9 and TRBJ2-5; no firm D call. This CDR3 region has 14 residues. Per the germline V gene, CDR1 is SGDLS and CDR2 is YYNGEE. V lost 5 bases, J lost 3 bases, and 14 bases lay in between. The CDR3 DNA sequence: TGTGCCAGCAGTGTCCAGGCCAGTGAAGAGACCCAGTACTTC. It yields the protein CASSVQASEETQYF.

This clone appeared a single time. The CDR3 is CASRTQGSFKGYTF. The DNA for the CDR3 is TGTGCCAGCAGGACACAGGGGAGTTTTAAAGGCTACACCTTC. This sequence joins TRBV6-5 and TRBJ1-2; TRBD1 aligns across 7 bases. V gave up 6 bases and J gave up 8 bases; unmatched junction bases: 12. The CDR3 consists of 14 residues. Germline assignment: CDR1 MNHEY and CDR2 SVGAGI.